This record covers a single T cell receptor beta chain. Its specificity is not known. PCR primers comprised 60 Vbeta and 13 Jbeta primers. Sequencing was performed with immunoSEQ multiplex PCR; in TCRdb, only in-frame clones are kept and a portion is missing. The sample holds 200,000 to 250,000 clones. The CDR3 spans 13 residues. Germline CDR1 KGHSH, CDR2 LQKENI. The germline V and J ends were trimmed by 3 bases and 1 base, with 6 bases remaining between them. This sample was taken from a study of cytomegalovirus exposure and HLA in healthy donors. Study-level points and caveats: Whilst most TCR sequences proved rare, a subset of public TCRs occurred across many donors. Prediction of most subjects' HLA-A and HLA-B alleles by TCR beta sequences was reportedly accurate. Overall, about 160 TCR beta chains were annotated as cytomegalovirus-associated.

The TCR comes from a woman between 25 and 40 years old in good health and CMV-seropositive. The rearrangement links TRBV18 to TRBJ1-2; no definite D call. Sequencing input: PBMCs. The CDR3 is CASSPEDNYGYTF. DNA of the CDR3: TGTGCCAGCTCACCCGAGGATAACTATGGCTACACCTTC.